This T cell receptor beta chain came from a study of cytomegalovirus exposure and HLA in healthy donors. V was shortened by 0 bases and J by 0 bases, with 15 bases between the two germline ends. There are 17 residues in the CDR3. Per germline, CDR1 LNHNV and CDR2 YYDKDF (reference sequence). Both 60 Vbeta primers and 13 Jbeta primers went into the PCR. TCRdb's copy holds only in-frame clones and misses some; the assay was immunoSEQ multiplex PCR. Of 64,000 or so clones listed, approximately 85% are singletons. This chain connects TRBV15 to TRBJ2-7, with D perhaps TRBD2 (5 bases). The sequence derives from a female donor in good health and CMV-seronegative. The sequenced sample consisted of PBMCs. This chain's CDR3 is CATSRDGGSSSSYEQYF. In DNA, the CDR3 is TGTGCCACCAGCAGAGATGGAGGATCTTCTTCCTCCTACGAGCAGTACTTC.